The clone carrying this T cell receptor beta chain has a single count. V was clipped by 8 bases and J by 1 base; unmatched bases: 6. CDR3 length: 14 amino acids. From germline, CDR1 is SGHTA and CDR2 FQGTGA. This sample was included in a study of blood T cell repertoires in COVID-19. Only in-frame clones appear in the TCRdb table, and some are missing; sequencing was by immunoSEQ multiplex PCR. The sample lists 130,000 or so clones, roughly 80% occurring once. Material: peripheral blood. The chain has TRBV7-3 and TRBJ2-3, with 7 nucleotides matching TRBD2. The source of this sequence is a man between 60 and 70 years old with acute or convalescent COVID-19. CDR3 sequence reads: CASAREWGTDTQYF. The CDR3 DNA is TGTGCCAGCGCGCGGGAGTGGGGCACAGATACGCAGTATTTT.